These T cell receptor beta chains were read from a single sample in a study of blood T cell repertoires in COVID-19. Assay: immunoSEQ multiplex PCR; the TCRdb copy retains only in-frame clones and omits some. This table holds a few hundred thousand clones, roughly 84% found once. Sequenced: peripheral blood. These receptors were obtained from a woman in her fifties or sixties who had recovered from COVID-19. The CDR3 runs from the conserved cysteine through the conserved F or W. The order of the fields is J gene, V gene, clone size, CDR3 protein. Clone size is stated in some rows and not others, as once, few, many or a class when expanded.

TRBJ2-3,TRBV30,NA,CAHNRVLTDTQYF
TRBJ2-3,TRBV9,NA,CASSVVGGGAADTQYF
TRBJ1-5,TRBV10-1,NA,CASSDPGTGVRQPQHF
TRBJ2-5,TRBV13,NA,CASSRRDRSPQETQYF
TRBJ2-7,TRBV20-1,few,CSAHTGYEQYF
TRBJ1-5,TRBV29-1,once,CSVGSGTGGDQPQHF
TRBJ1-5,TRBV21-1,NA,CASSKGGGGGRSQPQHF
TRBJ2-4,TRBV19,NA,CASSSQGAKNIQYF
TRBJ2-3,TRBV5-5,NA,CASSRLKGTDTQYF
TRBJ1-5,TRBV7-8,once,CASRPGQGNQPQHF
TRBJ2-2,TRBV9,NA,CASSVDGQGTGELFF
TRBJ2-3,TRBV19,NA,CASSTSQRSDTQYF
TRBJ1-2,TRBV5-1,NA,CASSFGTGTNYGYTF
TRBJ2-3,TRBV9,NA,CASSVGLSIGDTQYF
TRBJ1-6,TRBV2,few,CASRDRGMFTSSYNSPLHF